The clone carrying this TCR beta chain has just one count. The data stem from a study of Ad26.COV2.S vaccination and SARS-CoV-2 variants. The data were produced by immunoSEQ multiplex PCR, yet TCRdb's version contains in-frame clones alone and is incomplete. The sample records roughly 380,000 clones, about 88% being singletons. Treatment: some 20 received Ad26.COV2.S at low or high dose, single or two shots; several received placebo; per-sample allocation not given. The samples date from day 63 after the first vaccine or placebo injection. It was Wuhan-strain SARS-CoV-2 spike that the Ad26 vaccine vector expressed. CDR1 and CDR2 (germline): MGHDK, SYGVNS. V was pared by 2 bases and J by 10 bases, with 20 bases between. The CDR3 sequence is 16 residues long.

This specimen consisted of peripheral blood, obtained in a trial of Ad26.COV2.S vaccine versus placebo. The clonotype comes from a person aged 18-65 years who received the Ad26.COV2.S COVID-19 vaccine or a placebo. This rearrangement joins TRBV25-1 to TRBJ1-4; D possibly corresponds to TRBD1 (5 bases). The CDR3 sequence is CASSEGASGRFAKLFF. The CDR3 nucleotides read TGTGCCAGCAGTGAAGGGGCCAGCGGACGGTTTGCAAAACTGTTTTTT.